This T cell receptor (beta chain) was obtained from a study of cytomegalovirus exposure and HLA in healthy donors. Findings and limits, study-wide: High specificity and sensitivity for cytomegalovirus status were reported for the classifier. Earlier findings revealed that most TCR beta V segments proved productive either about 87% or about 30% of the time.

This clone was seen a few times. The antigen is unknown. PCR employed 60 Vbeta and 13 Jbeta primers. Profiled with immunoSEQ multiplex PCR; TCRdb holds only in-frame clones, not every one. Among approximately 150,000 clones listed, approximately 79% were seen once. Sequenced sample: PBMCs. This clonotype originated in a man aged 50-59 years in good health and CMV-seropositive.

The CDR3 reads CSGSRTSGPTDTQYF. As DNA, the CDR3 is TGCAGCGGAAGCCGGACTAGCGGGCCTACAGATACGCAGTATTTT. J is TRBJ2-3 and V is TRBV29-1; 11 nucleotides agree with TRBD2. In germline, CDR1 is SQVTM, CDR2 ANQGSEA. The V gene end was trimmed by 7 bases and the J gene end by 3 bases; junction bases not matched to a gene: 9. The CDR3 is made up of 15 amino acids.